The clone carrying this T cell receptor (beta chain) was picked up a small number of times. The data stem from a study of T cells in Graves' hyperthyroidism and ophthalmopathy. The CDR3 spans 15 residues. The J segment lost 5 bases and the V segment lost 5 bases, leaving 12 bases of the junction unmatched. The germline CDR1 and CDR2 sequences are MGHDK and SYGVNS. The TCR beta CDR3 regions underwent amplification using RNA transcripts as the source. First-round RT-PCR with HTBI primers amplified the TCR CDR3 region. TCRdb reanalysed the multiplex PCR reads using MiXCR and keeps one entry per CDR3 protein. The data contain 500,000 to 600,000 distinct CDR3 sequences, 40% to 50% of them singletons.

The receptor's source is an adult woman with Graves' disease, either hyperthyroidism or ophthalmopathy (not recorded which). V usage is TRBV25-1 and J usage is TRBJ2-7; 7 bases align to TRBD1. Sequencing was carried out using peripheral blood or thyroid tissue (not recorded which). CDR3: CASSPRGDRVNEQYF. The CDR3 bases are TGTGCCAGCAGTCCAAGGGGTGACAGGGTGAACGAGCAGTACTTC.